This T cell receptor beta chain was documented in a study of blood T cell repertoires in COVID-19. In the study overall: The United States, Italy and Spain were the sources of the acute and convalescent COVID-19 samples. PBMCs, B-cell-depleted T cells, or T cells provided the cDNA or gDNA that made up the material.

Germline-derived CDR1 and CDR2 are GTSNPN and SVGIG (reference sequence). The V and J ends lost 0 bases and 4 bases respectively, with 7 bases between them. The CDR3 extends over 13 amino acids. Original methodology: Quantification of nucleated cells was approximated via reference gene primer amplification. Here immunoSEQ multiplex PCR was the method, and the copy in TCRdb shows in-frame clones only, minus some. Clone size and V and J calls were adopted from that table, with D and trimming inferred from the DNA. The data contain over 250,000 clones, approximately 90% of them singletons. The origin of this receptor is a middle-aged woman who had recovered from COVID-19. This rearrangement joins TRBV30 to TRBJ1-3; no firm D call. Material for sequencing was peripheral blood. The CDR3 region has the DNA TGTGCCTGGAGTGTTCGGTCAGGAAACACCATATATTTT. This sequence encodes CAWSVRSGNTIYF.